The rows below give T cell receptor beta chains drawn from one sample of a study of blood T cell repertoires in COVID-19. Produced via immunoSEQ multiplex PCR; TCRdb's table is partial and in-frame only. The table includes under 300,000 clones, 84% detected once. Sample: peripheral blood. These receptor sequences come from a woman in her thirties or forties who had recovered from COVID-19. Each CDR3 is given with its conserved first and last residue. The order of the fields is V gene, J gene, clone size, D gene, CDR3 protein, CDR3 DNA. The D gene is left open where the match is weak. Only some rows state a clone size, as once, few, many or a class for expanded clones.

v_call: TRBV19; j_call: TRBJ2-5; clone_size: .; d_call: TRBD2; cdr3_aa: CASSPGLAVQETQYF; cdr3_nt: TGTGCCAGTAGCCCGGGACTAGCGGTTCAAGAGACCCAGTACTTC
v_call: TRBV7-2; j_call: TRBJ2-4; clone_size: .; d_call: .; cdr3_aa: CASSLATGIDIQYF; cdr3_nt: TGTGCCAGCAGCTTAGCTACAGGGATTGACATTCAGTACTTC
v_call: TRBV4-3; j_call: TRBJ2-2; clone_size: .; d_call: TRBD1; cdr3_aa: CASSPGQGATGELFF; cdr3_nt: TGCGCCAGCAGCCCCGGCCAGGGGGCTACCGGGGAGCTGTTTTTT
v_call: TRBV7-9; j_call: TRBJ1-2; clone_size: .; d_call: .; cdr3_aa: CASSFQVGYGYTF; cdr3_nt: TGTGCCAGCAGCTTTCAGGTTGGCTATGGCTACACCTTC
v_call: TRBV19; j_call: TRBJ2-5; clone_size: .; d_call: .; cdr3_aa: CASSSVTGIQETQYF; cdr3_nt: TGTGCCAGTAGTTCCGTCACAGGGATCCAAGAGACCCAGTACTTC
v_call: TRBV28; j_call: TRBJ2-3; clone_size: .; d_call: TRBD2; cdr3_aa: CASTSGGAGDTQYF; cdr3_nt: TGTGCCAGCACTAGCGGGGGGGCCGGAGATACGCAGTATTTT
v_call: TRBV9; j_call: TRBJ2-3; clone_size: .; d_call: .; cdr3_aa: CASSAGGPSTDTQYF; cdr3_nt: TGTGCCAGCAGCGCAGGGGGGCCTAGCACAGATACGCAGTATTTT
v_call: TRBV29-1; j_call: TRBJ1-2; clone_size: .; d_call: TRBD1; cdr3_aa: CSVGSVGDSSYGYTF; cdr3_nt: TGCAGCGTTGGGTCTGTTGGGGACAGCAGCTATGGCTACACCTTC
v_call: TRBV6-5; j_call: TRBJ2-3; clone_size: .; d_call: .; cdr3_aa: CASSYSWGRTDTQYF; cdr3_nt: TGTGCCAGCAGTTATTCCTGGGGCCGGACAGATACGCAGTATTTT
v_call: TRBV7-9; j_call: TRBJ2-2; clone_size: .; d_call: TRBD2; cdr3_aa: CASSPGGSGGPDVGELFF; cdr3_nt: TGTGCCAGCAGCCCCGGGGGATCGGGGGGGCCGGACGTCGGGGAGCTGTTTTTT
v_call: TRBV3-1/TRBV3-2; j_call: TRBJ2-5; clone_size: .; d_call: TRBD2; cdr3_aa: CASSQVAGTWETQYF; cdr3_nt: TGTGCCAGCAGCCAAGTAGCGGGAACGTGGGAGACCCAGTACTTC
v_call: TRBV11-2; j_call: TRBJ2-1; clone_size: .; d_call: TRBD2; cdr3_aa: CASSLFSGGNEQFF; cdr3_nt: TGTGCCAGCAGCTTATTTAGCGGGGGGAATGAGCAGTTCTTC
v_call: TRBV4-1; j_call: TRBJ2-7; clone_size: .; d_call: TRBD1; cdr3_aa: CASSLGTAKIYEQYF; cdr3_nt: TGCGCCAGCAGCCTAGGGACAGCCAAGATCTACGAGCAGTACTTC
v_call: TRBV25-1; j_call: TRBJ1-4; clone_size: .; d_call: .; cdr3_aa: CASSEGGGAPTNEKLFF; cdr3_nt: TGTGCCAGCAGTGAAGGCGGCGGGGCTCCAACTAATGAAAAACTGTTTTTT
v_call: TRBV7-2; j_call: TRBJ1-5; clone_size: once; d_call: .; cdr3_aa: CASSTGGGGGQPQHF; cdr3_nt: TGTGCCAGCAGCACTGGGGGGGGTGGTGGCCAGCCCCAGCATTTT
v_call: TRBV19; j_call: TRBJ1-5; clone_size: .; d_call: TRBD1; cdr3_aa: CASAGTGGRWQPQHF; cdr3_nt: TGTGCCAGTGCCGGGACAGGGGGCCGGTGGCAGCCCCAGCATTTT
v_call: TRBV12-3/TRBV12-4; j_call: TRBJ1-5; clone_size: once; d_call: .; cdr3_aa: CASTGGANQPQHF; cdr3_nt: TGTGCCAGCACTGGGGGGGCGAATCAGCCCCAGCATTTT
v_call: TRBV2; j_call: TRBJ2-1; clone_size: .; d_call: .; cdr3_aa: CASSDLGPYNEQFF; cdr3_nt: TGTGCCAGCAGTGATTTGGGGCCTTACAATGAGCAGTTCTTC